The 26 T cell receptor beta chains given below trace back to one sample, sequenced in a study of blood T cell repertoires in COVID-19. Clones were read by immunoSEQ multiplex PCR, and TCRdb kept only the in-frame ones, dropping some. The profile shows nearly 400,000 clones, around 92% of them singletons. What was sequenced was PBMCs or T cells enriched from blood (not recorded which). The receptors come from a woman aged 30 to 39 who had recovered from COVID-19.

V and J are TRBV5-1 and TRBJ1-1; the D is unclear. The CDR3 sequence is 16 residues long. The germline V and J ends were trimmed by 1 base and 5 bases, with 18 bases remaining between them. The V gene's germline CDR1 is SGHRS and CDR2 YFSETQ. CDR3 residues: CASSLRFGERMTEAFF. The CDR3 DNA sequence: TGCGCCAGCAGCTTGAGGTTCGGGGAAAGGATGACTGAAGCTTTCTTT.

This chain uses TRBV19 with TRBJ2-7; D possibly corresponds to TRBD1 (6 bases). V lost 5 bases to trimming and J lost 6 bases, with 11 bases between them. The CDR3 runs to 12 residues. Germline values: CDR1 LNHDA, CDR2 SQIVND (reference sequence). The CDR3, as DNA: TGTGCCAGTAGTCCTAGAGGGGGCGAGCAGTACTTC. As protein: CASSPRGGEQYF.

This chain uses TRBV5-1 with TRBJ2-4; a possible D gene is TRBD2 (5 bases). Germline CDR1 is SGHRS and CDR2 is YFSETQ. V shed 2 bases and J shed 0 bases, with 9 bases lying between them. This CDR3 is 15 amino acids long. The CDR3 loop is CASSFGGVAKNIQYF. The CDR3 bases are TGCGCCAGCAGCTTTGGAGGAGTAGCCAAAAACATTCAGTACTTC.

The V gene is TRBV18, the J gene TRBJ2-7, with TRBD1 as a possible D gene (6 bases). Trimming pared 4 bases from V and 7 bases from J, leaving 14 bases between. Germline assignment: CDR1 KGHSH and CDR2 LQKENI. CDR3 length: 13 residues. CDR3 amino acids: CASSRDTPREQYF. The CDR3, as DNA: TGTGCCAGCTCACGGGACACACCTCGAGAGCAGTACTTC.

The rearrangement uses TRBV5-1 and TRBJ2-6; a possible D gene is TRBD1 (6 bases). The CDR3 has 19 residues. Germline CDR1 reads SGHRS; CDR2 reads YFSETQ. Trimming took off 3 bases at V and 2 bases at J, with 21 bases between the two ends. The CDR3 region has the DNA TGCGCCAGCAGCTGGGAGACAGGACTTTGGTTAACTGGGGCCAACGTCCTGACTTTC. Protein sequence: CASSWETGLWLTGANVLTF.

The chain has TRBV5-1 and TRBJ1-6; TRBD1 aligns across 8 bases. CDR1 is SGHRS and CDR2 is YFSETQ in the germline V gene. This CDR3 region has 15 residues. Trimming took 4 bases from V and 6 from J; bases not matched to a gene: 6. The DNA for the CDR3 is TGCGCCAGCAGCGATGACAGGGGAAGTAATTCACCCCTCCACTTT. Amino acids: CASSDDRGSNSPLHF. Together with reference TRBV5-1 and TRBJ1-6, the CDR3 gives the full variable domain: KAGVTQTPRYLIKTRGQQVTLSCSPISGHRSVSWYQQTPGQGLQFLFEYFSETQRNKGNFPGRFSGRQFSNSRSEMNVSTLELGDSALYLCASSDDRGSNSPLHFGNGTRLTVT.

The chain is built from TRBV18 and TRBJ1-1; D uncertain. This CDR3 is 14 amino acids long. Trimming took off 3 bases at V and 3 bases at J, with 11 bases between the two ends. Germline V gene data show CDR1 as KGHSH and CDR2 as LQKENI. The chain's CDR3 is CASSPREGHTEAFF. The CDR3 DNA follows: TGTGCCAGCTCACCGAGGGAAGGGCACACTGAAGCTTTCTTT.

The chain links TRBV5-1 to TRBJ2-1, with 8 bases aligning to TRBD2. Per the germline V gene, CDR1 is SGHRS and CDR2 is YFSETQ. After removal of 0 bases from V and 2 bases from J, the junction contained 7 bases not matched to a gene. This CDR3 has 17 residues. DNA for the CDR3: TGCGCCAGCAGCTTGGGTGGCGGGAGGAGCGCCTACAATGAGCAGTTCTTC. This encodes CASSLGGGRSAYNEQFF.

This clone has a single count. J is TRBJ2-1 and V is TRBV11-3, with TRBD2 matching over 11 bases. The trim removed 1 base at V and 5 bases at J, leaving 16 bases unmatched. This CDR3 region has 20 residues. CDR1 is SGHNT, CDR2 YENEEA, per germline. The CDR3 region has the DNA TGTGCCAGCAGCTTAGGCGCTGTTAGCGGGAGGGCTACTCGAAACAATGAGCAGTTCTTC. Translated: CASSLGAVSGRATRNNEQFF.

The chain employs TRBV14 and TRBJ1-2, with unresolved D. In germline, CDR1 is SGHDN, CDR2 FVKESK. CDR3 length equals 13 residues. V lost 4 bases to trimming and J lost 9 bases, with 15 bases between them. The CDR3 spells CASSPNSRISYTF. CDR3 DNA sequence: TGTGCCAGCAGCCCTAACTCACGAATAAGCTACACCTTC.

This sequence joins TRBV19 and TRBJ2-3, with TRBD2 matching over 10 bases. The junction had 6 bases not matched to a gene; V was cut back by 6 bases and J by 3 bases. The CDR3 has 15 residues. CDR1 and CDR2 from the germline V gene are LNHDA and SQIVND (reference sequence). For the CDR3, the DNA is TGTGCCAGTAGGAAGCGGGAGGGCCAAACAGATACGCAGTATTTT. It specifies CASRKREGQTDTQYF.

This clone has only a few counts. The chain combines TRBV3-1 (or the pseudogene TRBV3-2) with TRBJ1-4, with TRBD1 identical over 7 bases. Germline V gives CDR1 LGHDT, CDR2 YNNKEL (reference sequence). The junction had 3 bases not matched to a gene; V was cut back by 2 bases and J by 6 bases. The CDR3 is 14 residues long. The CDR3 sequence: CASSQLTGDEKLFF. Written as DNA, the CDR3 is TGTGCCAGCAGCCAACTAACAGGGGATGAAAAACTGTTTTTT.

The CDR3 nucleotides read TGTGCCAGTAGTATAATGAACAGACCCTACGAGCAGTACTTC. Translation gives CASSIMNRPYEQYF. The chain combines TRBV19 with TRBJ2-7; unclear D gene. This CDR3 contains 14 residues. Germline V gene lookup returns CDR1 LNHDA and CDR2 SQIVND (reference sequence). Trimming stripped 2 bases from V and 2 bases from J, with 10 bases between.

The V and J genes are TRBV12-3 or TRBV12-4 and TRBJ1-1; D gene uncertain. This CDR3 contains 13 residues. Trimming shortened V by 10 bases and J by 0 bases, and 12 bases separated the two germline ends. The CDR3 bases are TGTGCCACCCGCCTTAACTTGAACACTGAAGCTTTCTTT. It yields the protein CATRLNLNTEAFF.

This clone was counted a few times. The chain is built from TRBV7-9 and TRBJ1-2, with TRBD1 matching over 10 bases. Germline loops: CDR1 SEHNR, CDR2 FQNEAQ (reference sequence). The CDR3 runs to 16 residues. The J segment lost 3 bases and the V segment lost 5 bases, leaving 9 bases of the junction unmatched. The CDR3 nucleotides are TGTGCCAGCAGCCCAAACCCGGGACAGGGGTACTATGGCTACACCTTC. Residues: CASSPNPGQGYYGYTF.

The chain recombines TRBV19 with TRBJ1-1; D gene unclear. Germline CDR1 and CDR2: LNHDA and SQIVND (reference sequence). Trimming cost V 8 bases and J 6 bases, with 16 bases left between them. The CDR3 contains 13 residues. DNA of the CDR3: TGTGCCAGTTCCAACAGATTTGTCGCTGAAGCTTTCTTT. Translating gives CASSNRFVAEAFF.

This clone was detected only a few times. V is TRBV28 and J is TRBJ1-5; D call uncertain. V shed 7 bases and J shed 5 bases, with 9 bases lying between them. This CDR3 is built from 12 residues. Germline lookup yields CDR1 MDHEN and CDR2 SYDVKM. The CDR3 nucleotides are TGTGCCAGCAACAACGACTATCAGCCCCAGCATTTT. Translated, it gives CASNNDYQPQHF.

The table lists this clone with a count of one. V gene TRBV3-1 (or the pseudogene TRBV3-2) combines with J gene TRBJ1-3; a possible D gene is TRBD1 (5 bases). This CDR3 comprises 17 residues. Germline V lookup: CDR1 LGHDT, CDR2 YNNKEL (reference sequence). V lost 1 base and J 2 bases, leaving 15 bases between the germline ends. The CDR3 DNA reads TGTGCCAGCAGCCAAGGGGGGAGGATGAGGCCTGGAAACACCATATATTTT. Protein sequence: CASSQGGRMRPGNTIYF.

A note on this clone: One end of the junction is discordant with germline, which a read error may explain. This sequence joins TRBV9 and TRBJ1-2; a possible D gene is TRBD1 (6 bases). The length of the CDR3 is 12 residues. Germline V lookup: CDR1 SGDLS, CDR2 YYNGEE. The CDR3 region is CASSVAPDRPIF. CDR3 DNA sequence: TGTGCCAGCAGCGTAGCCCCAGACAGGCCCATCTTC. Looking up the rest from reference TRBV9 and TRBJ1-2 gives the full variable domain: DSGVTQTPKHLITATGQRVTLRCSPRSGDLSVYWYQQSLDQGLQFLIQYYNGEERAKGNILERFSAQQFPDLHSELNLSSLELGDSALYFCASSVAPDRPIFGSGTRLTVV.

The V call is TRBV4-2, the J call TRBJ2-3; 14 bases line up with TRBD2. V trimming: 3 bases; J trimming: 1 base; junction bases outside the gene matches: 9. This CDR3 is built from 19 residues. CDR1 is LGHNA and CDR2 is YNFKEQ in the germline V gene. The CDR3 DNA sequence: TGTGCCAGCAGCCAGGGGAGGACTAGCGGGGGGTTAGGCACAGATACGCAGTATTTT. Translation: CASSQGRTSGGLGTDTQYF.

This clone was seen once. The chain links TRBV19 to TRBJ1-1; D is ambiguous. With 4 bases removed from V and 0 bases from J, the gap between germline ends came to 18 bases. In germline, CDR1 is LNHDA, CDR2 SQIVND (reference sequence). CDR3 length equals 17 residues. The CDR3 sequence is CASSSIFGTVMNTEAFF. The CDR3 DNA is TGTGCCAGTAGTAGTATATTTGGTACGGTCATGAACACTGAAGCTTTCTTT. Supplemented by reference TRBV19 and TRBJ1-1, the full variable domain reads DGGITQSPKYLFRKEGQNVTLSCEQNLNHDAMYWYRQDPGQGLRLIYYSQIVNDFQKGDIAEGYSVSREKKESFPLTVTSAQKNPTAFYLCASSSIFGTVMNTEAFFGQGTRLTVV.

DNA for the CDR3: TGTGCCAGCAGCGTACAGGGGATGATAGAGACCCAGTACTTC. It codes for CASSVQGMIETQYF. The genes are TRBV2 and TRBJ2-5, with 7 bases aligning to TRBD1. Germline assignment: CDR1 SNHLY and CDR2 FYNNEI. This CDR3 region has 14 residues. V gave up 6 bases and J gave up 4 bases; unmatched junction bases: 8.

The sample holds a few counts of this clone. Other DNA sequences in the sample encode the same CDR3. The chain joins TRBV28 to TRBJ1-2, with TRBD1 matching 12 bases. The J segment lost 8 bases and the V segment lost 3 bases, leaving 4 bases of the junction unmatched. The CDR3 has 14 amino acids. CDR1 is MDHEN, CDR2 SYDVKM, per germline. Written as DNA, the CDR3 is TGTGCCAGCAGTTTGGGACAGGGGGCGGGCGGCTACACCTTC. Translating gives CASSLGQGAGGYTF.

About this clone: One end of the junction is discordant with germline, which a read error may explain. The J gene is TRBJ1-2, the V gene TRBV2; possible D gene TRBD1, 5 bases. Germline CDR1 reads SNHLY; CDR2 reads FYNNEI. This CDR3 spans 10 amino acids. The CDR3 here is CASSEQGCTF. The CDR3 nucleotides read TGTGCCAGCAGTGAACAGGGCTGCACCTTC.

The chain links TRBV5-1 to TRBJ2-1; weak D call: TRBD1 (5 bases). Trimming took 4 bases from V and 2 from J, leaving 13 bases between them. The CDR3 is 15 amino acids. Germline V gives CDR1 SGHRS, CDR2 YFSETQ. The DNA of the CDR3 is TGCGCCAGCAGCCCGACAGCTTCAGCCTACAATGAGCAGTTCTTC. Translation gives CASSPTASAYNEQFF. Variable domain in full (rest from reference TRBV5-1 and TRBJ2-1): KAGVTQTPRYLIKTRGQQVTLSCSPISGHRSVSWYQQTPGQGLQFLFEYFSETQRNKGNFPGRFSGRQFSNSRSEMNVSTLELGDSALYLCASSPTASAYNEQFFGPGTRLTVL.

This chain connects TRBV7-2 to TRBJ2-1; TRBD2 is a possible D gene (6 bases). The V and J ends lost 5 bases and 4 bases respectively, with 15 bases between them. This CDR3 spans 15 amino acids. Germline V gives CDR1 SGHTA, CDR2 FQGNSA. CDR3 amino acids: CASSPPGLLYNEQFF. CDR3 coding DNA: TGTGCCAGCAGCCCACCGGGACTGCTGTACAATGAGCAGTTCTTC.